These T cell receptor beta chains were read from a single sample in a study of blood T cell repertoires in COVID-19. TCRdb keeps only in-frame clones here, not all; method: immunoSEQ multiplex PCR. The sample includes about 220,000 clones, roughly nine tenths of them seen just once. The specimen sequenced was PBMCs or T cells enriched from blood (not recorded which). These receptors were taken from a woman aged 30 to 39 who had recovered from COVID-19. Each CDR3 is given with its conserved first and last residue. Each record gives: CDR3 protein, V gene.

CDR3aa: CASSYDRTGGEQYF; v_gene: TRBV6-5
CDR3aa: CASSQGVGQPQHF; v_gene: TRBV18
CDR3aa: CASSFRTGRITEAFF; v_gene: TRBV5-4
CDR3aa: CASSSPSGGAGETQYF; v_gene: TRBV3-1/TRBV3-2
CDR3aa: CASSLTQADKAFF; v_gene: TRBV11-3
CDR3aa: CSVASGVPNEQFF; v_gene: TRBV29-1
CDR3aa: CASSLGFNTEAFF; v_gene: TRBV19
CDR3aa: CASSSDRALGGYGYTF; v_gene: TRBV6-5
CDR3aa: CASSPSAGGRETQYF; v_gene: TRBV25-1
CDR3aa: CASSQSYGYTF; v_gene: TRBV12-3/TRBV12-4
CDR3aa: CASSLVLTGEGYTF; v_gene: TRBV5-1
CDR3aa: CASSSGISNQPQHF; v_gene: TRBV19
CDR3aa: CASGTRGTGELFF; v_gene: TRBV6-5
CDR3aa: CASSLNGLGTGELFF; v_gene: TRBV7-2
CDR3aa: CASSEPGGGNQPQHF; v_gene: TRBV6-1
CDR3aa: CASSTGTSSYNEQFF; v_gene: TRBV27
CDR3aa: CASMWGAEAFF; v_gene: TRBV19
CDR3aa: CASSHSSNSYNEQFF; v_gene: TRBV5-4
CDR3aa: CASSDPQSSNYGYTF; v_gene: TRBV9
CDR3aa: CASSLAPLAGVETQYF; v_gene: TRBV7-9
CDR3aa: CASSLRGTRIYF; v_gene: TRBV3-1/TRBV3-2
CDR3aa: CADRGSSTEAFF; v_gene: TRBV10-1
CDR3aa: CASSLVGDQETQYF; v_gene: TRBV5-1
CDR3aa: CAISSTNEKLFF; v_gene: TRBV10-3
CDR3aa: CASSQRSGGANTGELFF; v_gene: TRBV4-1
CDR3aa: CASSQDGGFWYGYTF; v_gene: TRBV4-3
CDR3aa: CASSMTRYPGELFF; v_gene: TRBV19